This T cell receptor beta chain was identified during a study of PD-1 blockade in mismatch repair-deficient tumors. This table comes from immunoSEQ multiplex PCR, and its TCRdb copy is limited to in-frame clones, with some not included. The top ten hold 3% to 4% of the sample, which has 50,000 or so clones, 77% seen once. The TCR-sequenced patients were a few responders to pembrolizumab. V lost 2 bases and J lost 9, with 11 bases in between. The CDR3 runs to 12 residues. The V gene's germline CDR1 is MNHNS and CDR2 SASEGT. The sample here was PBMCs, taken before pembrolizumab treatment. The chain couples TRBV6-1 to TRBJ2-7; D not resolved. The clonotype originates from an adult with mismatch repair-deficient cancer. DNA for the CDR3: TGTGCCAGCAGTGAATGGGGTTTGGGGCAGTACTTC. Its protein is CASSEWGLGQYF.